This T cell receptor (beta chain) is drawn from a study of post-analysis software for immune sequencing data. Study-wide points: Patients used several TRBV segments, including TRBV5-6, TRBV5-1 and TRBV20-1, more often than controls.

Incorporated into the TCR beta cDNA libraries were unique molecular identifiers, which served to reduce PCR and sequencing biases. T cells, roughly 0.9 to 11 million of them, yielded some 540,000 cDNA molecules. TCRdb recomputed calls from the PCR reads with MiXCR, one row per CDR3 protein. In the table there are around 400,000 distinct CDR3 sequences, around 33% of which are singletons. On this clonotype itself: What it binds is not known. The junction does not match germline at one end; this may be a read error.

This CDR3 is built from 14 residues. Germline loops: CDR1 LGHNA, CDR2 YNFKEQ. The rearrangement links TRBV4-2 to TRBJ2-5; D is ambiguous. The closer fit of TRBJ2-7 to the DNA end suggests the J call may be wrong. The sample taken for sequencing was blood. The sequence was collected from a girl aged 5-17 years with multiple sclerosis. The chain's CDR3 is CTSSQSVQDYEQYF. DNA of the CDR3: TGTACCAGCAGCCAATCGGTCCAGGACTACGAGCAGTACTTC.